The entry below describes one T cell receptor (beta chain). Germline V gives CDR1 SGHTA, CDR2 FQGNSA. The CDR3 has 15 residues. The V and J ends lost 7 bases and 3 bases, in that order; junction bases with no gene match: 5. This sample is drawn from a study of T cell responses to AZD1222 COVID-19 vaccine. Clones were read by immunoSEQ multiplex PCR, and TCRdb kept only the in-frame ones, dropping some. There are under 150,000 clones in the sample; about 90% occur only once, and roughly 7.4% lies in the top ten. This material consisted of peripheral blood, taken on day 0 of AZD1222 vaccination. The chain recombines TRBV7-2 with TRBJ2-1; 11 bases line up with TRBD2. This TCR came from an adult in good health. The CDR3 here is CASTRGTSGYNEQFF. CDR3 DNA sequence: TGTGCCAGCACCCGGGGGACTAGCGGCTACAATGAGCAGTTCTTC. The full variable domain, its missing parts supplied by reference TRBV7-2 and TRBJ2-1, is GAGVSQSPSNKVTEKGKDVELRCDPISGHTALYWYRQSLGQGLEFLIYFQGNSAPDKSGLPSDRFSAERTGGSVSTLTIQRTQQEDSAVYLCASTRGTSGYNEQFFGPGTRLTVL.